Included here is one TCR beta chain sequence, with context. Its antigen is unknown. The limits of the CDR3 on the DNA are not certain, so only TCRdb's listed CDR3 is given. This table comes from immunoSEQ multiplex PCR, and its TCRdb copy is limited to in-frame clones, with some not included. In the table there are some 45,000 clones, around 91% of which are singletons. This record comes from a study of OX40 agonist ivuxolimab in advanced cancers. Study-level background: With ivuxolimab, an agonistic anti-OX40 (CD134) antibody, patients were treated. The dose of intravenous ivuxolimab that patients received every 2 weeks ranged from 0.01 to 10 mg/kg. Males comprised around 80% of the group, whose mean age was about 61 years (range 23 to 79).

Study conclusions and caveats: At 0.1 to 3.0 mg/kg and by week 6, CD4+ and CD8+ T cells in the blood had expanded clonally.

CDR1 and CDR2 (germline): MNHNY, SVGAGI (reference sequence). Termini included, the CDR3 measures 16 amino acids. Sequenced material: CD4+ or CD8+ T cells sorted from blood, taken in a trial of the OX40 agonist ivuxolimab. This TCR was sampled from an adult with an advanced solid tumor such as melanoma, head and neck, liver or kidney cancer. The V gene is TRBV6-6, the J gene TRBJ1-2; TRBD1, the D gene given by the table, was not confirmed from the DNA. The CDR3: CASSTSSGTEWGGYTF.